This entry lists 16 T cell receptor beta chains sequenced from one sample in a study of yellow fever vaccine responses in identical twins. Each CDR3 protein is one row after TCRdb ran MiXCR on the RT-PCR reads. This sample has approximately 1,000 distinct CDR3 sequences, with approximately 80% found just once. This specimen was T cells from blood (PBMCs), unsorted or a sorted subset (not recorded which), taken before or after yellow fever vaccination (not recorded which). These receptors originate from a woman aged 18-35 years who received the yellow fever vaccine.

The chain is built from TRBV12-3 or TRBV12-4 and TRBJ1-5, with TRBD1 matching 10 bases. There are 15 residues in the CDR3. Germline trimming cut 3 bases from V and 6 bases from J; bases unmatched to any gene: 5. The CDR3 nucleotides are TGTGCCAGCAGTTTTATCGGGACAGGGGCTCAGCCCCAGCATTTT. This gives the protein CASSFIGTGAQPQHF.

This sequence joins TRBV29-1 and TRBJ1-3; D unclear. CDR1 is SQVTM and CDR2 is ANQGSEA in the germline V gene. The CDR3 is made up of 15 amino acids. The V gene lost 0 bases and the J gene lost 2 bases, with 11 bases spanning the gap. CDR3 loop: CSVEDGTTAGNTIYF. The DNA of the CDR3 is TGCAGCGTTGAAGATGGCACAACCGCTGGAAACACCATATATTTT.

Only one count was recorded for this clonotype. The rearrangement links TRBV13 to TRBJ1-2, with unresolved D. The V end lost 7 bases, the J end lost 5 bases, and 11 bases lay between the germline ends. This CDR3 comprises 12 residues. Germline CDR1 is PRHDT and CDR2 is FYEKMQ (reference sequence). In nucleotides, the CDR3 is TGTGCCAGCACCCGAGACGGGTATGGCTACACCTTC. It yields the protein CASTRDGYGYTF.

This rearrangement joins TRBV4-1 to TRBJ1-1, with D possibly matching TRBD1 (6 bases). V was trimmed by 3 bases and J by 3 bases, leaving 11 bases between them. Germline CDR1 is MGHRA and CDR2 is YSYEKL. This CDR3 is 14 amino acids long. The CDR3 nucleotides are TGCGCCAGCAGCCAGGCGGGGGCGGACACTGAAGCTTTCTTT. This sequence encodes CASSQAGADTEAFF.

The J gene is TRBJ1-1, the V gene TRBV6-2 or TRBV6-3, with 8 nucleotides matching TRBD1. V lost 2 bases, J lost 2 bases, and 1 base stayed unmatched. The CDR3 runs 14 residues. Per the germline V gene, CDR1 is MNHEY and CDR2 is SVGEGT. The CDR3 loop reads CASSYGTGNTEAFF. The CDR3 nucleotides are TGTGCCAGCAGTTACGGGACAGGCAACACTGAAGCTTTCTTT.

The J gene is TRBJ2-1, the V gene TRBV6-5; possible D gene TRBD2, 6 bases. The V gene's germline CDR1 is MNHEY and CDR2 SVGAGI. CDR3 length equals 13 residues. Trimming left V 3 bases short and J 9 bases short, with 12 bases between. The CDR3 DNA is TGTGCCAGCAGTTATCGGGGGTTGGGTGAGCAGTTCTTC. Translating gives CASSYRGLGEQFF.

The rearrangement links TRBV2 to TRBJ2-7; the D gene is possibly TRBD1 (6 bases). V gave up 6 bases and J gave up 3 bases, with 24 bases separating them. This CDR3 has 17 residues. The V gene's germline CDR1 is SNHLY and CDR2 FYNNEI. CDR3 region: CASSPRDDRTYNYEQYF. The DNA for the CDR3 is TGTGCCAGCAGCCCAAGGGATGACAGGACATATAACTACGAGCAGTACTTC. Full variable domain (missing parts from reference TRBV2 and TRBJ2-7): EPEVTQTPSHQVTQMGQEVILRCVPISNHLYFYWYRQILGQKVEFLVSFYNNEISEKSEIFDDQFSVERPDGSNFTLKIRSTKLEDSAMYFCASSPRDDRTYNYEQYFGPGTRLTVT.

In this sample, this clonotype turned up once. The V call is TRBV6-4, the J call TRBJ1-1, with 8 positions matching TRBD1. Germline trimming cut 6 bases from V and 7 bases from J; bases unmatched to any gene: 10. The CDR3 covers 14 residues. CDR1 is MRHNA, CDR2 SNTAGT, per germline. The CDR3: CASRDRVELGEAFF. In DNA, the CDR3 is TGTGCCAGCAGGGACAGGGTAGAGCTCGGTGAAGCTTTCTTT.

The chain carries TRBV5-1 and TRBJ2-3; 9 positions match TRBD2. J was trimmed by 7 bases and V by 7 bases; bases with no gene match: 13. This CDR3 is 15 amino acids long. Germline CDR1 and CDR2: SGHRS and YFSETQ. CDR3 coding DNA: TGCGCCAGCGCCCCCCCCGGGACTAGCATCAATACGCAGTATTTT. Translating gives CASAPPGTSINTQYF.

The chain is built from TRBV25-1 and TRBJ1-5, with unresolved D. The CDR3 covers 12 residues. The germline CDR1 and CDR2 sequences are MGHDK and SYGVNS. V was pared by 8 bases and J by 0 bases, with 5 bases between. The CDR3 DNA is TGTGCCAGCTCATTTAGCAATCAGCCCCAGCATTTT. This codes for CASSFSNQPQHF.

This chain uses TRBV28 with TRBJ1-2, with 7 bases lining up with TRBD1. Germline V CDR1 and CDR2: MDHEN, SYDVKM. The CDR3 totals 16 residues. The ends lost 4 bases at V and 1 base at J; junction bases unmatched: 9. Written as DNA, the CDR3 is TGTGCCAGCAGTTATCGGACAGGATCTGTTAACTATGGCTACACCTTC. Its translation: CASSYRTGSVNYGYTF.

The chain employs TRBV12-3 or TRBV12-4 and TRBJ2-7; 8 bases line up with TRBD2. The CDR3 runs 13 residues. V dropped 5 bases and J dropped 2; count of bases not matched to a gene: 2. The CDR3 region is CASSPGLAYEQYF. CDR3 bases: TGTGCCAGCAGTCCGGGACTAGCCTACGAGCAGTACTTC.

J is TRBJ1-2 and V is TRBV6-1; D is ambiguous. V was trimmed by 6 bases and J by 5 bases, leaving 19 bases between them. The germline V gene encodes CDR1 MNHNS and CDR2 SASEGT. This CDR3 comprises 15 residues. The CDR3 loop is CASSLGPPSEYGYTF. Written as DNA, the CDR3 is TGTGCCAGCAGCCTTGGGCCTCCCTCAGAGTATGGCTACACCTTC.

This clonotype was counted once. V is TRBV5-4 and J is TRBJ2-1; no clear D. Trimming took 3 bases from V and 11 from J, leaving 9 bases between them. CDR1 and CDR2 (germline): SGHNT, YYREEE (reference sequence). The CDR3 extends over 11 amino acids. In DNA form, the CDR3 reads TGTGCCAGCAGCTCCGACGGTAAGCAGTTCTTC. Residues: CASSSDGKQFF.

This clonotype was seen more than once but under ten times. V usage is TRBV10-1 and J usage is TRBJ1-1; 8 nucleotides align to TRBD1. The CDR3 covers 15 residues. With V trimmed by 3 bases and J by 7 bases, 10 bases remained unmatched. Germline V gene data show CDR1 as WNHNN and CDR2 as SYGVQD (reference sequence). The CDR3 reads CASSDTGRGLDEAFF. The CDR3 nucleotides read TGCGCCAGCAGTGACACGGGCAGGGGGCTTGATGAAGCTTTCTTT.

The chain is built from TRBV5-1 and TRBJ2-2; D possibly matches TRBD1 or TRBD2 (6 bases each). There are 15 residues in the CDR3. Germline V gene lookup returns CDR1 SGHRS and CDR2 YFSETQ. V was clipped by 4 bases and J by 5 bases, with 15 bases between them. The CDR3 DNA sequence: TGCGCCAGCAGCCTACCAGGGGCGGGAACCGGGGAGCTGTTTTTT. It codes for CASSLPGAGTGELFF.